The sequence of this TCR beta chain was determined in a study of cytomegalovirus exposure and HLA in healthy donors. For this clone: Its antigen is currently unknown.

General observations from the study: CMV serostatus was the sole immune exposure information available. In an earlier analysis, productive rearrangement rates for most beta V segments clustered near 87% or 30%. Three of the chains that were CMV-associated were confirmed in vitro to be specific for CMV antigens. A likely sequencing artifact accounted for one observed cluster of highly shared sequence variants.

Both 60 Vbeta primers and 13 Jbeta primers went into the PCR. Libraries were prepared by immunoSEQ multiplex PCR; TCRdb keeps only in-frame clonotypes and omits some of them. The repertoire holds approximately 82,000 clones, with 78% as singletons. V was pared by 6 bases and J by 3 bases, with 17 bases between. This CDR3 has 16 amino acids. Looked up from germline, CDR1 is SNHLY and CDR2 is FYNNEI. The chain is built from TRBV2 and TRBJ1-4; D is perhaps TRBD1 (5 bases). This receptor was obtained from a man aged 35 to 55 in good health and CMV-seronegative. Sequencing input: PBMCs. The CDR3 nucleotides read TGTGCCAGCAGCTTTTCTCAGGGTAGAGCTAATGAAAAACTGTTTTTT. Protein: CASSFSQGRANEKLFF.